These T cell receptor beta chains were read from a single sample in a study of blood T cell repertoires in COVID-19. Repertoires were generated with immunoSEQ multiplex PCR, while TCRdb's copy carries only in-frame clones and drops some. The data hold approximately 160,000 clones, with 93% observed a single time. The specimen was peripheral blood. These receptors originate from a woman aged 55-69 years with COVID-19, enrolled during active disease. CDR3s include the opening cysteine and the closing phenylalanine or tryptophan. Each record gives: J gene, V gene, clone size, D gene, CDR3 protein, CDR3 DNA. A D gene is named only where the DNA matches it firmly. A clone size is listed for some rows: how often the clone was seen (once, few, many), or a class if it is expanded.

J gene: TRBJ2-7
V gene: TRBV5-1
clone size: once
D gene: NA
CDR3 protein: CASSLGDKIDEQYF
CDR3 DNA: TGCGCCAGCAGCTTGGGGGACAAAATCGACGAGCAGTACTTC

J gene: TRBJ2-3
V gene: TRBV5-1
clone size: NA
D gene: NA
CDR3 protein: CASSLAAGAIPDTQYF
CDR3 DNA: TGCGCCAGCAGCTTGGCGGCGGGGGCCATCCCAGATACGCAGTATTTT

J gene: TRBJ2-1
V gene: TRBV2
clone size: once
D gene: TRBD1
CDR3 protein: CASSGTGGGEQFF
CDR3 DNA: TGTGCCAGCAGCGGGACAGGGGGCGGAGAGCAGTTCTTC

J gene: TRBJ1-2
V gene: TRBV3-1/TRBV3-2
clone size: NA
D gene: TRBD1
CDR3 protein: CASSPDRDRGYTF
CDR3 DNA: TGTGCCAGCAGCCCCGACAGGGATCGGGGCTACACCTTC

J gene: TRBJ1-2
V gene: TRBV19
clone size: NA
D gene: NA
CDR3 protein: CASSIETLNYGYTF
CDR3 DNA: TGTGCCAGTAGTATAGAGACACTTAACTATGGCTACACCTTC

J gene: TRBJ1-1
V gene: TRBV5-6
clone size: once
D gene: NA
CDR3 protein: CASSPDRFMNTEAFF
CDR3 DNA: TGTGCCAGCAGCCCTGACAGGTTCATGAACACTGAAGCTTTCTTT

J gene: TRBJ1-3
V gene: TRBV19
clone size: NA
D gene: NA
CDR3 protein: CASRPGGPGNTIYF
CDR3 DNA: TGTGCCAGTAGGCCGGGGGGCCCTGGAAACACCATATATTTT

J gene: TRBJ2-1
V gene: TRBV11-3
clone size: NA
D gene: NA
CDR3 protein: CASSPGYNEQFF
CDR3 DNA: TGTGCCAGCAGCCCGGGGTACAATGAGCAGTTCTTC

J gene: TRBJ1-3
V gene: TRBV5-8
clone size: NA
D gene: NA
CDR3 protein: CASSPRVRAMGNTIYF
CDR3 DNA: TGTGCCAGCAGCCCGAGGGTGAGGGCCATGGGAAACACCATATATTTT

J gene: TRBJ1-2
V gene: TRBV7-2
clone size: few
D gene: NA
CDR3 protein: CASSFFQQNYGYTF
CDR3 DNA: TGTGCCAGCAGTTTTTTCCAACAGAACTATGGCTACACCTTC

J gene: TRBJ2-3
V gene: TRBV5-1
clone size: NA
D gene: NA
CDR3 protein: CASSLTVLGGSDTQYF
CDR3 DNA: TGCGCCAGCAGCTTGACGGTCCTCGGCGGCTCAGATACGCAGTATTTT

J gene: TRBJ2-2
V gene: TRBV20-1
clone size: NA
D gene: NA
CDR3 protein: CSASRGGGSPGELFF
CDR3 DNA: TGCAGTGCTAGTCGCGGGGGCGGCAGCCCCGGGGAGCTGTTTTTT

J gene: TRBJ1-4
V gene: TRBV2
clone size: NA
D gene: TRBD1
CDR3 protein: CASWLPGQGSEKLFF
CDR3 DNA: TGTGCCAGCTGGCTGCCGGGACAGGGAAGTGAAAAACTGTTTTTT

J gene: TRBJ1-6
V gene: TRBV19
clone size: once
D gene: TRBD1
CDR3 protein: CASSDRGDDSPLHF
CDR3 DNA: TGTGCCAGTTCCGACAGGGGGGACGATTCACCCCTCCACTTT

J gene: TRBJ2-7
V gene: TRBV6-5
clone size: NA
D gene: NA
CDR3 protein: CASSYSPGPYEQYF
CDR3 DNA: TGTGCCAGCAGTTACTCGCCAGGCCCCTACGAGCAGTACTTC

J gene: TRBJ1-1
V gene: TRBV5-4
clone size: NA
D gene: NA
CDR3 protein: CASSPTTGVNTEAFF
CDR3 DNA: TGTGCCAGCAGCCCAACGACAGGCGTGAACACTGAAGCTTTCTTT

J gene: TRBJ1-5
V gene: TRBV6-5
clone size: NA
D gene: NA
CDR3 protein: CASNGQFRQPQHF
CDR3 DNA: TGTGCCAGCAACGGACAATTCAGGCAGCCCCAGCATTTT

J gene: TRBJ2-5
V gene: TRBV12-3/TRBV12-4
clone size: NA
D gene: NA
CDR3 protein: CASTIEGFGTQYF
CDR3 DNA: TGTGCCAGCACCATTGAGGGCTTTGGGACCCAGTACTTC

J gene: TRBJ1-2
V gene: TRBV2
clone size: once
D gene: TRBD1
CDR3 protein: CASRIDRGGYTF
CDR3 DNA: TGTGCCAGCAGGATCGACAGGGGTGGCTACACCTTC

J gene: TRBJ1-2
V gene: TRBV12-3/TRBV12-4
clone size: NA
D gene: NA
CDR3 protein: CASSLGRAYGYTF
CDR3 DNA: TGTGCCAGCAGTTTAGGCAGGGCCTATGGCTACACCTTC

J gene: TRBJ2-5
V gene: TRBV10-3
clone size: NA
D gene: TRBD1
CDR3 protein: CAISDGQGRETQYF
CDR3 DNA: TGTGCCATCAGTGATGGACAGGGCCGGGAGACCCAGTACTTC

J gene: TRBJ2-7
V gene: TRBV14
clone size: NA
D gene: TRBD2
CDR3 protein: CASSQVAGGSEQYF
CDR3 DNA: TGTGCCAGCAGCCAAGTCGCGGGGGGGTCCGAGCAGTACTTC

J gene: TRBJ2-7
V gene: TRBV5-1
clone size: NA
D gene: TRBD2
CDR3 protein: CASSPGGGTYEQYF
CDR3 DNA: TGCGCCAGCAGCCCGGGAGGGGGGACCTACGAGCAGTACTTC

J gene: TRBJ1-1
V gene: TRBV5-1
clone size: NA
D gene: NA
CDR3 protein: CASSLTGEAFF
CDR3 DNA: TGCGCCAGCAGCCTGACAGGTGAAGCTTTCTTT

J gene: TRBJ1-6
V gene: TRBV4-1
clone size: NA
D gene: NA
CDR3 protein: CASSHRSPADSPLHF
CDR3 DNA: TGCGCCAGCAGCCACCGATCCCCCGCGGATTCACCCCTCCACTTT

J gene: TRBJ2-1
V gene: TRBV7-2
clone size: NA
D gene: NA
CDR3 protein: CASSLDLAYNEQFF
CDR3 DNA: TGTGCCAGCAGCTTAGATCTAGCCTACAATGAGCAGTTCTTC

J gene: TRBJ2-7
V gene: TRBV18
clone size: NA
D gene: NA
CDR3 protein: CASSPGTRPYEQYF
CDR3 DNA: TGTGCCAGCTCACCCGGGACTCGACCCTACGAGCAGTACTTC

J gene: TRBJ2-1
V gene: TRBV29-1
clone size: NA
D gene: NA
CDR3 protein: CSGRDGNEQFF
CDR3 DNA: TGCAGCGGGCGGGACGGGAATGAGCAGTTCTTC

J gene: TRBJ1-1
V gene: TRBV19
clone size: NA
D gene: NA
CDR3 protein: CASSEQATGIKAFF
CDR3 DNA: TGTGCCAGTAGCGAACAGGCTACAGGGATTAAAGCTTTCTTT

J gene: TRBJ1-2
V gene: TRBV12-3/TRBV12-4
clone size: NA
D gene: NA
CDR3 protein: CASSLRGYGYTF
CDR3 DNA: TGTGCCAGCAGTTTACGGGGGTATGGCTACACCTTC

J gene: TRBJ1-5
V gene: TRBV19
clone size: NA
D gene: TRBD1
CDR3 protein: CASTDREGVGQPQHF
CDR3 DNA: TGTGCCAGTACGGACAGGGAAGGGGTGGGTCAGCCCCAGCATTTT

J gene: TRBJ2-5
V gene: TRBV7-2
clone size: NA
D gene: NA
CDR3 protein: CASRKTAEQETQYF
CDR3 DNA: TGTGCCAGCAGGAAGACGGCGGAACAAGAGACCCAGTACTTC

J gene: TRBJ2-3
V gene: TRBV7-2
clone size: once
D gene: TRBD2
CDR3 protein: CASSLAGGGVDTQYF
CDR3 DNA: TGTGCCAGCAGCTTAGCCGGCGGGGGGGTAGATACGCAGTATTTT

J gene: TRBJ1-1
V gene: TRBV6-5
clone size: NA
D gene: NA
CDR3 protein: CASTRGGPNTEAFF
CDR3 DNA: TGTGCCAGCACCCGGGGAGGGCCCAACACTGAAGCTTTCTTT

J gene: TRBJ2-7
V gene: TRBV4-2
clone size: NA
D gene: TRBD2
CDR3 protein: CASSQRTSSLYEQYF
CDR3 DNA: TGTGCCAGCAGCCAACGGACTAGCTCGCTCTACGAGCAGTACTTC

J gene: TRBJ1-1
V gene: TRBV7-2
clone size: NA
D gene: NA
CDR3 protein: CASSLARAAEAFF
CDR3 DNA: TGTGCCAGCAGCTTAGCCAGGGCTGCTGAAGCTTTCTTT